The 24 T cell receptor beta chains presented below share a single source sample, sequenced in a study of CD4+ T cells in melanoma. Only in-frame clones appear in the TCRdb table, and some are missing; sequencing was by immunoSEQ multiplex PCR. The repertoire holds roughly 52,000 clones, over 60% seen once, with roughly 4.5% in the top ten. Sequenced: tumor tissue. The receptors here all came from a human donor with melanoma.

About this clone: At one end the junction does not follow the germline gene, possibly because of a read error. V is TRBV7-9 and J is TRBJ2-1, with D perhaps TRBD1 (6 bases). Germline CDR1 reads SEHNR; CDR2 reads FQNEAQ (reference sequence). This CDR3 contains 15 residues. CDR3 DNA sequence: TGCGCCAGCAGCCAAGTCAGGGGCTCCTACAATGAGCAGTTCTTC. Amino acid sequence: CASSQVRGSYNEQFF.

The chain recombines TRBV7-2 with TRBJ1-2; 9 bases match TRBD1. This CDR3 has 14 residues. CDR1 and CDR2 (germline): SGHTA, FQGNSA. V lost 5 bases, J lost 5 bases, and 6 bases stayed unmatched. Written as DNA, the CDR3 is TGTGCCAGCAGCACCAGACAGGGGGATTATGGCTACACCTTC. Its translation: CASSTRQGDYGYTF.

DNA for the CDR3: TGTGCCAGCAGTTCGTACGAAACCTACGAGCAGTACTTC. Amino acid sequence: CASSSYETYEQYF. This chain links TRBV28 with TRBJ2-7; no clear D gene. In germline, CDR1 is MDHEN, CDR2 SYDVKM. Trimming cost V 4 bases and J 2 bases, with 9 bases left between them. The CDR3 has 13 amino acids.

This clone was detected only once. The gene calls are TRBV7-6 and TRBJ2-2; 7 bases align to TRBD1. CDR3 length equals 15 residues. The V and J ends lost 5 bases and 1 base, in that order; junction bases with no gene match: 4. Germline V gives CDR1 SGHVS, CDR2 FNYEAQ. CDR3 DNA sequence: TGTGCCAGCAGCGGACAGGCGCGGAACACCGGGGAGCTGTTTTTT. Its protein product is CASSGQARNTGELFF.

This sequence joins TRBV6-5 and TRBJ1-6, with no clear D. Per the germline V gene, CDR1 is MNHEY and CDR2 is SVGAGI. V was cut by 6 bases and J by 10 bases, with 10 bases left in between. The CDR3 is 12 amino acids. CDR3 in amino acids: CASSQVGSPLHF. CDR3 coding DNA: TGTGCCAGCAGCCAAGTAGGATCACCCCTCCACTTT.

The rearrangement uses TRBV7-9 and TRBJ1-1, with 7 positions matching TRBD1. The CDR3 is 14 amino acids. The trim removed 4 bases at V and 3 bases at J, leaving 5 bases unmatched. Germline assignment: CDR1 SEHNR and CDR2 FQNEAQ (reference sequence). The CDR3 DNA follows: TGTGCCAGCAGCTCCCGGGACAGAGACACTGAAGCTTTCTTT. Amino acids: CASSSRDRDTEAFF.

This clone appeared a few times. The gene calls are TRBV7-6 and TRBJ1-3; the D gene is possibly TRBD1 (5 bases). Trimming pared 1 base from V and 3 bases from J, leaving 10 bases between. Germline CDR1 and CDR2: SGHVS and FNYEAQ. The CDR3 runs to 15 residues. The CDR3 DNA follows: TGTGCCAGCAGCTTAGAAGGGACCTATGGAAACACCATATATTTT. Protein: CASSLEGTYGNTIYF. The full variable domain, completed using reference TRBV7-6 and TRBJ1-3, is GAGVSQSPRYKVTKRGQDVALRCDPISGHVSLYWYRQALGQGPEFLTYFNYEAQQDKSGLPNDRFSAERPEGSISTLTIQRTEQRDSAMYRCASSLEGTYGNTIYFGEGSWLTVV.

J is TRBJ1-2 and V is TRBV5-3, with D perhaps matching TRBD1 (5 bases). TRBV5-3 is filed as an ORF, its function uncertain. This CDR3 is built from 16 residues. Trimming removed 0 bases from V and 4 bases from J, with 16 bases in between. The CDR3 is CARSLGVRRGVYGYTF. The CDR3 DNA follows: TGTGCCAGAAGCTTGGGGGTGAGAAGGGGAGTCTATGGCTACACCTTC.

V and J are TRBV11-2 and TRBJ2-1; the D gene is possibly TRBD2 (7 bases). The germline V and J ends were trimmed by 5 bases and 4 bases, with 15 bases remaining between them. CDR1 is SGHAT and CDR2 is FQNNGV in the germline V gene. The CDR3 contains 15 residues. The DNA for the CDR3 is TGTGCCAGCAGCCCACGGCGGGGGCGGTACAATGAGCAGTTCTTC. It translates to CASSPRRGRYNEQFF.

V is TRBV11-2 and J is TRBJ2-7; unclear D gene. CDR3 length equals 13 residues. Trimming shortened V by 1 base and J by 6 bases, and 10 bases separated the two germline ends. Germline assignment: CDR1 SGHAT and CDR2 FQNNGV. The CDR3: CASSLATNIEQYF. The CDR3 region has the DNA TGTGCCAGCAGCTTAGCAACCAACATCGAGCAGTACTTC. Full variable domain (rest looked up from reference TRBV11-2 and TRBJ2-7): EAGVAQSPRYKIIEKRQSVAFWCNPISGHATLYWYQQILGQGPKLLIQFQNNGVVDDSQLPKDRFSAERLKGVDSTLKIQPAKLEDSAVYLCASSLATNIEQYFGPGTRLTVT.

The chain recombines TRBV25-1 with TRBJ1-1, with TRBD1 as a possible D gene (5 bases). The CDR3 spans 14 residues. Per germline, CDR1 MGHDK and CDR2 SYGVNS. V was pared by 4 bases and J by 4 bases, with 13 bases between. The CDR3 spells CASSVQGGGTEAFF. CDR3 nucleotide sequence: TGTGCCAGCAGTGTTCAGGGCGGAGGCACTGAAGCTTTCTTT.

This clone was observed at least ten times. Written as DNA, the CDR3 is TGCGCCAGCAGCCTGGACAGGGGTGAGCAGTTCTTC. Translated, it gives CASSLDRGEQFF. V is TRBV5-1 and J is TRBJ2-1, with 9 bases identical to TRBD1. This CDR3 contains 12 residues. The V and J ends lost 4 bases and 9 bases, in that order; junction bases with no gene match: 2. Germline loops: CDR1 SGHRS, CDR2 YFSETQ.

CDR3 loop: CASSQVGARQYGYTF. DNA of the CDR3: TGCGCCAGCAGCCAAGTTGGGGCCCGACAGTATGGCTACACCTTC. The genes are TRBV4-1 and TRBJ1-2; tentatively, D is TRBD1 (5 bases). The germline V and J ends were trimmed by 1 base and 5 bases, with 14 bases remaining between them. The CDR3 loop spans 15 amino acids. Germline CDR1 reads MGHRA; CDR2 reads YSYEKL.

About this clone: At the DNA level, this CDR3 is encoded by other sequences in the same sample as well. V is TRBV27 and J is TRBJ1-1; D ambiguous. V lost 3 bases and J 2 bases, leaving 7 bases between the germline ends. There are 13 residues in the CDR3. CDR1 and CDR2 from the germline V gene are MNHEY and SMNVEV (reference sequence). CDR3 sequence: CASSLRRNTEAFF. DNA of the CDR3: TGTGCCAGCAGTTTGCGGAGAAACACTGAAGCTTTCTTT.

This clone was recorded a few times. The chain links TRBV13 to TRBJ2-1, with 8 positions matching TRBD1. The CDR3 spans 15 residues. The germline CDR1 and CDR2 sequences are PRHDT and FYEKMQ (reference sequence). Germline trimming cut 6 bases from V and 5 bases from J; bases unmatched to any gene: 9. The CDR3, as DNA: TGTGCCAGCAGGCCCAGGGGGCACTCACACAATGAGCAGTTCTTC. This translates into CASRPRGHSHNEQFF.

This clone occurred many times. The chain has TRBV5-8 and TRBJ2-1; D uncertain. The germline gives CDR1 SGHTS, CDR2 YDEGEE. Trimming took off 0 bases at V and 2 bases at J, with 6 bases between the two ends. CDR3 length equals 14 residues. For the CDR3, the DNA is TGTGCCAGCAGCTTGGGACCGCCCTACAATGAGCAGTTCTTC. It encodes CASSLGPPYNEQFF.

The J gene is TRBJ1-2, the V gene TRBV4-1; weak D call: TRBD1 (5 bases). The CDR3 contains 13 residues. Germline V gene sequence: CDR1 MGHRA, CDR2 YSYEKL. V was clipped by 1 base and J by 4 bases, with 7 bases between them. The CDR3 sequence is CASSQAGAYGYTF. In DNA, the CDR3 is TGCGCCAGCAGCCAAGCCGGGGCCTATGGCTACACCTTC.

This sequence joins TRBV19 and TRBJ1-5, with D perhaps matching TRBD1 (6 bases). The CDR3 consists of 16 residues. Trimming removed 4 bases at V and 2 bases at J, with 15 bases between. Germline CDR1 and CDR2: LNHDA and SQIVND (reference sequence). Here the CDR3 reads CASSTQTGFRNQPQHF. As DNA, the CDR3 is TGTGCCAGTAGTACCCAAACAGGGTTCCGCAATCAGCCCCAGCATTTT.

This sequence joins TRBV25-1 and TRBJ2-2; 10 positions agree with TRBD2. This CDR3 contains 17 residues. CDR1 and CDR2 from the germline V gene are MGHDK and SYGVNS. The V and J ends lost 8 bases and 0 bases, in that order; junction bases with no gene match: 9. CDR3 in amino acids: CASFSGGAFPNTGELFF. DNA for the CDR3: TGTGCCAGCTTCAGCGGGGGGGCCTTCCCGAACACCGGGGAGCTGTTTTTT.

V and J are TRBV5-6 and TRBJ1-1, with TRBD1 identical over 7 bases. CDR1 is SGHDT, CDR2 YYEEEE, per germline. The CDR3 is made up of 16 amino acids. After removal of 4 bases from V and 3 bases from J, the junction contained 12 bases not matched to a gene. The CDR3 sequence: CASSPSERGRDTEAFF. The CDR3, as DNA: TGTGCCAGCAGCCCCTCAGAGAGGGGGCGAGACACTGAAGCTTTCTTT.

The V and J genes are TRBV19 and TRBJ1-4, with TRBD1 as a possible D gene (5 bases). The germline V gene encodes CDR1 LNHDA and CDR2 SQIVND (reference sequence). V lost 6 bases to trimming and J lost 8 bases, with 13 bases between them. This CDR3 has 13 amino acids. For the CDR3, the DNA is TGTGCCAGTAGCCGAGGCAGGGTAGAAAAACTGTTTTTT. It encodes CASSRGRVEKLFF.

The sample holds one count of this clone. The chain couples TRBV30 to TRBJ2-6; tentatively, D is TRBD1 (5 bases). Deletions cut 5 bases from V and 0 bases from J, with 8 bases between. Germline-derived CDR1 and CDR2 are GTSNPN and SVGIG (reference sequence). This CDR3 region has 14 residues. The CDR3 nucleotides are TGTGCCTGGGAAACAGGCTCTGGGGCCAACGTCCTGACTTTC. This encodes CAWETGSGANVLTF.

CDR3 in amino acids: CASSQVFSEQFF. DNA for the CDR3: TGTGCCAGCAGCCAAGTTTTTAGTGAGCAGTTCTTC. This chain connects TRBV14 to TRBJ2-1, with unresolved D. This CDR3 region has 12 residues. Trimming cost V 1 base and J 9 bases, with 7 bases left between them. CDR1 SGHDN and CDR2 FVKESK come from the germline V gene.

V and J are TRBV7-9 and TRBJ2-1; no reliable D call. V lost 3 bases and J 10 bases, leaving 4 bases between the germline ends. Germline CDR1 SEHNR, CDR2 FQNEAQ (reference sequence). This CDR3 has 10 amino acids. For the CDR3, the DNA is TGTGCCAGCAGCTTGTTGGAGCAGTTCTTC. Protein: CASSLLEQFF.